The sequence of this T cell receptor (beta chain) was determined in a study of shared clonotypes between healthy human individuals. Findings and limits, study-wide: Sequencing depth was expected to affect clonotype sharing among donors.

Note on this clone: Antigen unknown. Distinct nucleotide sequences in the sample also encode this CDR3.

The assay ran at deep level. Only in-frame clones appear in the TCRdb table, and some are missing; sequencing was by immunoSEQ multiplex PCR. Of about 980,000 clones in the sample, approximately 80% were seen once. Per germline, CDR1 SGHAT and CDR2 FQNNGV. The J segment lost 4 bases and the V segment lost 6 bases, leaving 4 bases of the junction unmatched. This CDR3 contains 13 residues. Sequenced sample: memory CD4+ T cells sorted from blood. Subset of the sample: CD45RA-negative fraction. This receptor was taken from a man younger than 30 in good health. The gene calls are TRBV11-2 and TRBJ1-2, with 8 bases aligning to TRBD1. The CDR3 nucleotides read TGTGCCAGCAGTACCGACAGGGGCTATGGCTACACCTTC. Protein product: CASSTDRGYGYTF.